A selection of T cell receptor beta chains follows, all from one sample in a study of blood T cell repertoires in COVID-19. Sequencing used immunoSEQ multiplex PCR; TCRdb keeps in-frame clones, though not all of them. Altogether about 190,000 clones are present, roughly 90% being singletons, with the ten largest covering less than 0.7%. Sequenced material: peripheral blood. The receptors derive from a man aged 50 to 59 with acute or convalescent COVID-19. Each CDR3 is given without its conserved first and last residue. The order of the fields is V gene, J gene, CDR3 protein.

V: TRBV27
J: TRBJ2-7
CDR3: ASSLNYGTASYEQY

V: TRBV6-5
J: TRBJ1-3
CDR3: ASSYSWTGSLISIY

V: TRBV4-2
J: TRBJ1-2
CDR3: ASSQDNRGSGYGYT

V: TRBV10-3
J: TRBJ1-2
CDR3: AISESAGQGVDGYT

V: TRBV5-1
J: TRBJ1-6
CDR3: ASSLAGGSTYNSPLH

V: TRBV6-2/TRBV6-3
J: TRBJ2-1
CDR3: ASSLPRGGTLRGEQF

V: TRBV4-3
J: TRBJ2-2
CDR3: ASSRNLRGPGELF

V: TRBV19
J: TRBJ1-5
CDR3: ASSINRGDQPQH

V: TRBV28
J: TRBJ2-7
CDR3: ASSPGLPHSYEQY

V: TRBV30
J: TRBJ1-3
CDR3: AGGQGISGNTIY

V: TRBV28
J: TRBJ1-5
CDR3: ASSSIQGAVQPQH

V: TRBV11-2
J: TRBJ1-5
CDR3: ASSLGQAQPQH

V: TRBV5-1
J: TRBJ2-7
CDR3: ASSLWTGGGEQY

V: TRBV19
J: TRBJ1-5
CDR3: ASNPDRGNQPQH

V: TRBV6-2/TRBV6-3
J: TRBJ1-5
CDR3: ASSYLGSQPQH

V: TRBV28
J: TRBJ1-2
CDR3: ASSPPGQGGNYGYT

V: TRBV28
J: TRBJ1-4
CDR3: ASSLSGTPNEKLF

V: TRBV7-6
J: TRBJ2-7
CDR3: ASSWRLGGEGVDEQY

V: TRBV19
J: TRBJ1-6
CDR3: ASSIRRRTEFRPLH

V: TRBV3-1/TRBV3-2
J: TRBJ2-2
CDR3: ASSQDRRDRGPGELF

V: TRBV28
J: TRBJ1-2
CDR3: ASSFLDRRGYT

V: TRBV5-1
J: TRBJ1-3
CDR3: ASSRDSYSGNTIY

V: TRBV6-2/TRBV6-3
J: TRBJ2-1
CDR3: ASSYSAGLAANNEQF

V: TRBV4-1
J: TRBJ1-2
CDR3: ASSQDLESSTNYGYT

V: TRBV19
J: TRBJ1-5
CDR3: ASSQTGGNQPQH

V: TRBV7-8
J: TRBJ1-6
CDR3: ASSPTGGVGSPLH

V: TRBV6-5
J: TRBJ2-3
CDR3: ASSRLAQTTDTQY

V: TRBV10-2
J: TRBJ1-5
CDR3: ASSPGARNQPQH

V: TRBV18
J: TRBJ2-1
CDR3: ASSVGQGYTYNEQF

V: TRBV7-8
J: TRBJ2-1
CDR3: ASSLRPASGRAVRNEQF

V: TRBV11-2
J: TRBJ1-6
CDR3: ASRPEGQGNNSPLH

V: TRBV15
J: TRBJ1-2
CDR3: ATSRDHEGRRVYGYT

V: TRBV27
J: TRBJ2-5
CDR3: ASSWSGLAVQETQY

V: TRBV7-6
J: TRBJ2-2
CDR3: ASSFTSGANTGELF

V: TRBV5-1
J: TRBJ2-3
CDR3: ASSSAGVKDTQY

V: TRBV18
J: TRBJ2-7
CDR3: ASSLAGQGSYEQY

V: TRBV6-2/TRBV6-3
J: TRBJ1-6
CDR3: ASSYSVSGDSPLH

V: TRBV18
J: TRBJ1-3
CDR3: ASSPPGGQGRILGGNTIY

V: TRBV2
J: TRBJ1-3
CDR3: ASRETGFSGNTIY

V: TRBV19
J: TRBJ1-5
CDR3: ASSGTGGNQPQH

V: TRBV28
J: TRBJ1-3
CDR3: AIGGSTGNTIY

V: TRBV14
J: TRBJ2-3
CDR3: ASSQVGPRGDTQY

V: TRBV12-3/TRBV12-4
J: TRBJ2-5
CDR3: ASSRDFHKTQY

V: TRBV5-6
J: TRBJ2-1
CDR3: ASSLVGTSGYNEQF

V: TRBV7-2
J: TRBJ2-7
CDR3: ASSESWDRGRSPY

V: TRBV4-3
J: TRBJ2-2
CDR3: ASSQGQGSGELF

V: TRBV7-9
J: TRBJ1-2
CDR3: ASSGGRGQVIGYT

V: TRBV7-2
J: TRBJ1-1
CDR3: ASSLVDRGYTEAF

V: TRBV6-2/TRBV6-3
J: TRBJ1-5
CDR3: ASSWQGQPQH

V: TRBV10-2
J: TRBJ1-4
CDR3: ASSETGTGGEKLF

V: TRBV12-5
J: TRBJ2-2
CDR3: ASGLIGTPDTGELF

V: TRBV7-2
J: TRBJ1-2
CDR3: ASSTRQGPLYGYT

V: TRBV30
J: TRBJ2-7
CDR3: AWRSNRGPYEQY

V: TRBV13
J: TRBJ2-7
CDR3: ASSLGPNLGGYEQY

V: TRBV11-2
J: TRBJ1-5
CDR3: ASSLGAATNNQPQH